These 10 T cell receptor beta chains came from one sample sequenced in a study of cytomegalovirus exposure and HLA in healthy donors. Primers for the PCR totalled 60 Vbeta and 13 Jbeta. Some clones are missing from TCRdb's copy, which holds only in-frame ones; the method was immunoSEQ multiplex PCR. The data contain 110,000 to 150,000 clones, over 65% of them singletons. The sequenced material came from PBMCs. These receptors came from a female donor in good health and CMV-seronegative.

This clone was counted only a few times. The rearrangement uses TRBV11-3 and TRBJ1-1; D unresolved. Trimming left V 6 bases short and J 4 bases short, with 15 bases between. The CDR3 spans 14 residues. Germline CDR1 and CDR2: SGHNT and YENEEA. CDR3 sequence (DNA): TGTGCCAGCAGTCTGGAAGGAGAGACCACTGAAGCTTTCTTT. The encoded protein is CASSLEGETTEAFF.

The chain joins TRBV28 to TRBJ2-5; 13 positions agree with TRBD2. Per the germline V gene, CDR1 is MDHEN and CDR2 is SYDVKM. V shed 4 bases and J 5 bases; nucleotides not matched to a gene: 10. The CDR3 is made up of 17 amino acids. The CDR3, as DNA: TGTGCCAGCAGTTCAACTACTAGCGGGAGGGCCTTGGAGACCCAGTACTTC. This gives the protein CASSSTTSGRALETQYF.

This clone has only a few counts. This chain connects TRBV7-9 to TRBJ2-4; TRBD2 might be the D (7 bases). V was cut by 5 bases and J by 7 bases, with 9 bases left in between. This CDR3 has 12 residues. Germline loops: CDR1 SEHNR, CDR2 FQNEAQ (reference sequence). Here the CDR3 DNA reads TGTGCCAGCAGCGGGGGGGCGAACATTCAGTACTTC. Amino acid sequence: CASSGGANIQYF.

The V gene is TRBV7-2, the J gene TRBJ2-2, with 9 positions matching TRBD1. The J segment lost 5 bases and the V segment lost 7 bases, leaving 8 bases of the junction unmatched. Germline V gene data show CDR1 as SGHTA and CDR2 as FQGNSA. CDR3 length equals 15 residues. CDR3 DNA sequence: TGTGCCAGCACCCCCGGGACAGGGTTAACCGGGGAGCTGTTTTTT. Translated, it gives CASTPGTGLTGELFF.

The chain employs TRBV6-4 and TRBJ1-2; the match to TRBD1 covers 9 bases. Unmatched junction bases numbered 12, after V lost 6 bases and J lost 4 bases. The CDR3 is 16 residues long. Germline CDR1 reads MRHNA; CDR2 reads SNTAGT. The CDR3 DNA is TGTGCCAGCAGCCTCTCCGGGACAGGGAAAACCTATGGCTACACCTTC. Amino acid sequence: CASSLSGTGKTYGYTF.

This clone occurred once. The CDR3, as DNA: TGTGCCAGTAGTATAGCCGGACAGGGTCCTTATGGCTACACCTTC. Its translation: CASSIAGQGPYGYTF. This chain joins TRBV19 and TRBJ1-2; 8 nucleotides align to TRBD1. CDR3 length: 15 amino acids. J lost 5 bases, V lost 1 base, and 6 bases had no gene match. Germline-derived CDR1 and CDR2 are LNHDA and SQIVND (reference sequence).

V gene TRBV19 combines with J gene TRBJ1-1; D is uncertain. Germline CDR1 LNHDA, CDR2 SQIVND (reference sequence). This CDR3 region has 14 residues. V lost 1 base and J 5 bases, leaving 11 bases between the germline ends. The CDR3 loop is CASSIVAGLTEAFF. The DNA of the CDR3 is TGTGCCAGTAGTATAGTAGCAGGACTGACTGAAGCTTTCTTT.

As to this clone: At one end, the junction sequence differs from germline, possibly due to a read error. The CDR3, as DNA: TGCGCCAGCAGCTTGGGTGTTGGGAGCAATAAGCCCCAGCATTTT. Its protein is CASSLGVGSNKPQHF. The rearrangement joins TRBV5-1 to TRBJ1-5; no firm D call. Germline V gene sequence: CDR1 SGHRS, CDR2 YFSETQ. The CDR3 has 15 amino acids.

Turning to this clone: The junction shows a germline mismatch at one end, possibly a read error. The V and J genes are TRBV5-1 and TRBJ2-7; 8 nucleotides agree with TRBD1. CDR1 SGHRS and CDR2 YFSETQ come from the germline V gene. The CDR3 sequence is 15 residues long. The CDR3, as DNA: TGCGCCAGCAGTTTGGACAGGACAGGGTGGGGCGAGCAGTACTTC. This translates into CASSLDRTGWGEQYF.

The chain carries TRBV6-1 and TRBJ1-5; 10 bases line up with TRBD1. J was trimmed by 7 bases and V by 3 bases; bases with no gene match: 6. The CDR3 has 15 residues. Germline CDR1 and CDR2: MNHNS and SASEGT. The CDR3 protein is CASSEGQGYFQPQHF. Written as DNA, the CDR3 is TGTGCCAGCAGTGAGGGACAGGGGTATTTCCAGCCCCAGCATTTT.